Listed here are 28 T cell receptor beta chains from one sample, sequenced in a study of regulatory T cells in long-lasting Graves disease. Sample time point: persistent/refractory GD, antithyroid drugs over 5 years with positive TRAb. Generation of the TCR library employed RNA extracted from PBMCs. Construction of TCR beta libraries relied on iRepertoire HTBI primers and on Arm-PCR targeting CDR3 regions. TCRdb re-called the multiplex PCR reads through MiXCR, storing one row per CDR3 protein. Of about 470,000 distinct CDR3 sequences in the sample, less than 25% were seen once. The starting material was peripheral blood mononuclear cells (PBMCs), obtained when the disease was refractory, from a patient treated with antithyroid drugs. These receptors came from a female donor with Graves disease.

This clonotype showed up many times. The genes are TRBV9 and TRBJ1-1; D unclear. V was clipped by 3 bases and J by 4 bases, with 10 bases between them. Germline V gene lookup returns CDR1 SGDLS and CDR2 YYNGEE. The CDR3 sequence is 13 residues long. CDR3 protein: CASSGPRSTEAFF. Here the CDR3 DNA reads TGTGCCAGCAGCGGACCTCGAAGCACTGAAGCTTTCTTT.

This clonotype turned up a few times. The genes are TRBV3-1 and TRBJ2-7; 9 positions agree with TRBD1. The V segment lost 0 bases and the J segment 3 bases; nucleotides outside the gene matches: 9. This CDR3 contains 17 residues. CDR1 and CDR2 (germline): LGHDT, YNNKEL (reference sequence). The CDR3 nucleotides are TGTGCCAGCAGCCAAGACCCTTTTTTGGGACAGGGCTACGAGCAGTACTTC. Encoded protein: CASSQDPFLGQGYEQYF.

The chain carries TRBV16 and TRBJ2-2; unclear D gene. The CDR3 is 16 amino acids. Trimming took off 4 bases at V and 4 bases at J, with 16 bases between the two ends. In germline, CDR1 is KGHSY, CDR2 FQNENV. CDR3 bases: TGTGCCAGCAGCCCCTCGTGGCGGTTTATCACCGGGGAGCTGTTTTTT. Protein product: CASSPSWRFITGELFF.

This clonotype was detected a few times. J is TRBJ1-5 and V is TRBV15, with D possibly matching TRBD1 (6 bases). Trimming took 7 bases from V and 1 from J, leaving 14 bases between them. This CDR3 has 15 residues. CDR1 is LNHNV, CDR2 YYDKDF, per germline (reference sequence). CDR3 loop: CATNRGDRSNQPQHF. The CDR3 DNA reads as TGTGCCACCAACCGGGGCGACAGGAGCAATCAGCCCCAGCATTTT.

This sequence joins TRBV4-1 and TRBJ1-1; D unresolved. This CDR3 is 14 amino acids long. Germline CDR1 and CDR2: MGHRA and YSYEKL. V was pared by 2 bases and J by 1 base, with 8 bases between. The CDR3 reads CASSQRNRNTEAFF. CDR3 nucleotide sequence: TGCGCCAGCAGCCAAAGGAACAGGAACACTGAAGCTTTCTTT.

This clonotype was counted a single time. The V call is TRBV5-1, the J call TRBJ1-1; D gene uncertain. The CDR3 is made up of 16 amino acids. Germline V CDR1 and CDR2: SGHRS, YFSETQ. V lost 3 bases and J lost 3, with 18 bases in between. DNA for the CDR3: TGCGCCAGCAGCTCCCGTAAGCTAAATTGGGACACTGAAGCTTTCTTT. This gives the protein CASSSRKLNWDTEAFF.

The V call is TRBV24-1, the J call TRBJ2-7; the D is unclear. V was trimmed by 7 bases and J by 3 bases, leaving 9 bases between them. The CDR3 has 12 residues. Germline V gives CDR1 KGHDR, CDR2 SFDVKD. DNA for the CDR3: TGTGCCACCAGCCAGGCCGGCTACGAGCAGTACTTC. It specifies CATSQAGYEQYF.

This CDR3 reads CASSLSQAFF. The CDR3 nucleotides are TGTGCCAGCAGTCTTTCCCAAGCTTTCTTT. The chain combines TRBV6-1 with TRBJ1-1, with D uncertain. In germline, CDR1 is MNHNS, CDR2 SASEGT. CDR3 length: 10 amino acids. Trimming stripped 5 bases from V and 9 bases from J, with 7 bases between.

This clonotype appeared many times. The chain recombines TRBV12-3 or TRBV12-4 with TRBJ1-1; D unresolved. The germline V and J ends were trimmed by 5 bases and 4 bases, with 8 bases remaining between them. The CDR3 spans 12 residues. The CDR3 sequence is CASSVTGTEAFF. DNA for the CDR3: TGTGCCAGCAGTGTCACTGGCACTGAAGCTTTCTTT.

This clonotype appeared a few times. J is TRBJ2-1 and V is TRBV11-3; D could derive from TRBD1 or TRBD2 (7 bases each). Germline V gives CDR1 SGHNT, CDR2 YENEEA. The CDR3 covers 16 residues. V was trimmed by 11 bases and J by 0 bases, leaving 20 bases between them. Written as DNA, the CDR3 is TGTGCCCCCCGGGGGGACAGACCGAGCTCCTACAATGAGCAGTTCTTC. Translation: CAPRGDRPSSYNEQFF.

This clonotype was counted at least ten times. The genes are TRBV28 and TRBJ1-5; 7 bases are shared with TRBD1. The J segment lost 7 bases and the V segment lost 6 bases, leaving 12 bases of the junction unmatched. The CDR3 spans 15 residues. CDR1 and CDR2 from the germline V gene are MDHEN and SYDVKM. CDR3 loop: CASSPPLGGGQPQHF. Here the CDR3 DNA reads TGTGCCAGCAGCCCGCCCTTAGGGGGCGGACAGCCCCAGCATTTT.

This clonotype was observed many times. This sequence joins TRBV2 and TRBJ2-5, with D hard to call. The V end was cut by 4 bases, the J end by 5 bases, with 17 bases between. This CDR3 region has 15 residues. The germline CDR1 and CDR2 sequences are SNHLY and FYNNEI. CDR3: CASSAFVDPQETQYF. CDR3 nucleotides: TGTGCCAGCAGTGCTTTCGTTGACCCCCAGGAGACCCAGTACTTC. The entire variable domain, with the rest obtained from reference TRBV2 and TRBJ2-5, is as follows: EPEVTQTPSHQVTQMGQEVILRCVPISNHLYFYWYRQILGQKVEFLVSFYNNEISEKSEIFDDQFSVERPDGSNFTLKIRSTKLEDSAMYFCASSAFVDPQETQYFGPGTRLLVL.

This clonotype was seen ten or more times. CDR3 residues: CASSEISPGQPQHF. The CDR3 region has the DNA TGTGCCAGCAGTGAAATCAGTCCGGGACAGCCCCAGCATTTT. The chain carries TRBV2 and TRBJ1-5; no clear D gene. The V gene lost 2 bases and the J gene lost 7 bases, with 12 bases spanning the gap. Germline V gives CDR1 SNHLY, CDR2 FYNNEI. This CDR3 region has 14 residues.

This clonotype was detected only a few times. V gene TRBV29-1 combines with J gene TRBJ2-2, with TRBD1 matching over 7 bases. The germline V gene has CDR1 SQVTM and CDR2 ANQGSEA. CDR3 length: 16 amino acids. V shed 6 bases and J 5 bases; nucleotides not matched to a gene: 15. The CDR3 DNA reads TGCAGCGTAGCCGGGACGCCCCAGGGGGTGACCGGGGAGCTGTTTTTT. Translating gives CSVAGTPQGVTGELFF.

The chain links TRBV5-1 to TRBJ2-7; D is perhaps TRBD1 (5 bases). This CDR3 contains 14 residues. Germline loops: CDR1 SGHRS, CDR2 YFSETQ. Trimming removed 2 bases from V and 2 bases from J, with 11 bases in between. This chain's CDR3 is CASSLRQRAYEQYF. In nucleotides, the CDR3 is TGCGCCAGCAGCTTAAGACAGAGAGCCTACGAGCAGTACTTC.

This clonotype was counted at least ten times. The chain uses TRBV12-3 or TRBV12-4 and TRBJ2-7; D call uncertain. The CDR3 has 14 amino acids. The germline V and J ends were trimmed by 7 bases and 4 bases, with 17 bases remaining between them. CDR3 sequence reads: CASTTQDIKYEQYF. The DNA of the CDR3 is TGTGCCAGCACTACCCAGGATATCAAGTACGAGCAGTACTTC.

The chain is built from TRBV20-1 and TRBJ1-3; the D is unclear. V lost 6 bases and J 0 bases, leaving 12 bases between the germline ends. The CDR3 totals 14 residues. CDR1 DFQATT and CDR2 SNEGSKA come from the germline V gene (reference sequence). CDR3 coding DNA: TGCAGTGCCTGGGGAAGACCCTCTGGAAACACCATATATTTT. Amino acid sequence: CSAWGRPSGNTIYF.

In this sample, this clonotype turned up many times. This rearrangement joins TRBV27 to TRBJ2-7; D may correspond to TRBD1 or TRBD2 (5 bases each). This CDR3 is 15 amino acids long. The germline gives CDR1 MNHEY, CDR2 SMNVEV (reference sequence). With 3 bases removed from V and 1 base from J, the gap between germline ends came to 13 bases. Here the CDR3 DNA reads TGTGCCAGCAGTTTGGGGACCTCGCCTTCCTACGAGCAGTACTTC. It is translated as CASSLGTSPSYEQYF.

The V and J genes are TRBV19 and TRBJ1-2; TRBD1 aligns across 8 bases. J gave up 0 bases and V 7 bases, and 13 bases lay outside the gene matches. The germline V gene has CDR1 LNHDA and CDR2 SQIVND (reference sequence). The CDR3 loop spans 17 amino acids. For the CDR3, the DNA is TGTGCCAGTACCTTATTGCGTGGGGACAGGTCTAACTATGGCTACACCTTC. The encoded protein is CASTLLRGDRSNYGYTF.

This clonotype was found a few times. V usage is TRBV29-1 and J usage is TRBJ1-1; D perhaps matches TRBD1 (5 bases). Germline V gives CDR1 SQVTM, CDR2 ANQGSEA. The V end was cut by 8 bases, the J end by 2 bases, with 12 bases between. CDR3 length: 12 residues. CDR3 sequence: CSTTQGNTEAFF. In DNA, the CDR3 is TGCAGCACAACCCAGGGTAACACTGAAGCTTTCTTT. Drawing the rest from reference TRBV29-1 and TRBJ1-1, the complete variable domain is SAVISQKPSRDICQRGTSLTIQCQVDSQVTMMFWYRQQPGQSLTLIATANQGSEATYESGFVIDKFPISRPNLTFSTLTVSNMSPEDSSIYLCSTTQGNTEAFFGQGTRLTVV.

This clonotype occurred many times. CDR3 nucleotides: TGTGCCAGCAGTTTGGGGCTAGCGGGAGTAACCACCGGGGAGCTGTTTTTT. Residues: CASSLGLAGVTTGELFF. The chain links TRBV12-3 or TRBV12-4 to TRBJ2-2; 10 positions agree with TRBD2. This CDR3 contains 17 residues. J was trimmed by 4 bases and V by 3 bases; bases with no gene match: 8.

This clonotype was detected a few times. The V and J genes are TRBV5-1 and TRBJ1-6, with 10 bases that match TRBD1. Trimming removed 0 bases from V and 9 bases from J; junction bases left unmatched: 0. Germline CDR1 reads SGHRS; CDR2 reads YFSETQ. This CDR3 region has 14 residues. The CDR3 protein is CASSLGTGGSPLHF. CDR3 DNA: TGCGCCAGCAGCTTGGGGACAGGGGGTTCACCCCTCCACTTT.

The V call is TRBV6-1, the J call TRBJ1-2; 7 bases line up with TRBD1. The CDR3 consists of 16 residues. V lost 6 bases and J lost 2; bases outside the gene matches: 12. Germline loops: CDR1 MNHNS, CDR2 SASEGT. The CDR3 loop reads CASSPIPGQKNYGYTF. CDR3 DNA sequence: TGTGCCAGCAGCCCGATACCGGGACAGAAAAACTATGGCTACACCTTC.

The chain is built from TRBV7-3 and TRBJ2-1; 9 positions match TRBD2. Germline V gene data show CDR1 as SGHTA and CDR2 as FQGTGA. The CDR3 is made up of 20 amino acids. The ends lost 4 bases at V and 7 bases at J; junction bases unmatched: 23. The CDR3 protein is CASSSTPFAGGPRVGNEQFF. Written as DNA, the CDR3 is TGTGCCAGCAGCTCAACCCCCTTTGCGGGAGGGCCACGGGTAGGAAATGAGCAGTTCTTC.

The genes are TRBV7-2 and TRBJ2-2, with D possibly matching TRBD1 (6 bases). In germline, CDR1 is SGHTA, CDR2 FQGNSA. The germline V and J ends were trimmed by 5 bases and 1 base, with 14 bases remaining between them. The CDR3 is made up of 16 amino acids. The CDR3 region has the DNA TGTGCCAGCAGCCTCGTGCTGGGACAGAACACCGGGGAGCTGTTTTTT. Amino acids: CASSLVLGQNTGELFF.

This clonotype showed up many times. The chain joins TRBV28 to TRBJ2-7; D is perhaps TRBD1 or TRBD2 (5 bases each). The CDR3 is 14 amino acids. V gave up 8 bases and J gave up 2 bases, with 16 bases separating them. The germline V gene has CDR1 MDHEN and CDR2 SYDVKM. This CDR3 reads CASSTPGPPYEQYF. The CDR3 DNA reads TGTGCCAGCTCTACCCCGGGACCACCCTACGAGCAGTACTTC. Combining the CDR3 with reference TRBV28 and TRBJ2-7 gives the whole variable domain DVKVTQSSRYLVKRTGEKVFLECVQDMDHENMFWYRQDPGLGLRLIYFSYDVKMKEKGDIPEGYSVSREKKERFSLILESASTNQTSMYLCASSTPGPPYEQYFGPGTRLTVT.

This clonotype was counted at least ten times. The J gene is TRBJ2-7, the V gene TRBV27, with 8 bases that match TRBD1. The CDR3 spans 16 residues. The junction had 6 bases not matched to a gene; V was cut back by 0 bases and J by 2 bases. The germline V gene encodes CDR1 MNHEY and CDR2 SMNVEV (reference sequence). DNA for the CDR3: TGTGCCAGCAGTTTATCGTCGACAGGGGCCGCCTACGAGCAGTACTTC. It encodes CASSLSSTGAAYEQYF.

V usage is TRBV19 and J usage is TRBJ2-6; D remains ambiguous. Trimming removed 5 bases from V and 4 bases from J, with 9 bases in between. CDR3 length: 14 residues. The germline V gene encodes CDR1 LNHDA and CDR2 SQIVND (reference sequence). CDR3 coding DNA: TGTGCCAGTAGTTCCTTTGGGGGGGCCAACGTCCTGACTTTC. Protein sequence: CASSSFGGANVLTF.